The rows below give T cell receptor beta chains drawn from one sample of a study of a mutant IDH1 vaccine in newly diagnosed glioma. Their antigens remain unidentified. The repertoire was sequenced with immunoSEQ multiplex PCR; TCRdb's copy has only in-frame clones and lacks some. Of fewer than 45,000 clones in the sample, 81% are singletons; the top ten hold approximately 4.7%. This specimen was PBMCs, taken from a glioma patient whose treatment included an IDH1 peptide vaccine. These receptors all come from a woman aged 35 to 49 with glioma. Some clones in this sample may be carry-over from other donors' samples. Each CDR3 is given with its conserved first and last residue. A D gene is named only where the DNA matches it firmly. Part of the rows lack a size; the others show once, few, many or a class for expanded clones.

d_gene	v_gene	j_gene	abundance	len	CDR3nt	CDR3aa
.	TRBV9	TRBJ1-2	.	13	TGTGCCAGCAGCGGCCCGACAGGAGGAGGCTACACCTTC	CASSGPTGGGYTF
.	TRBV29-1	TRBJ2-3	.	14	TGCAGCGTTCTAACCCGGGCCTCCTCAAGAACGCAGTATTTT	CSVLTRASSRTQYF
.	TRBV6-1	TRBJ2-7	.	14	TGTGCCAGCAGTGAAAGGGCGCGGTCCTACGAGCAGTACTTC	CASSERARSYEQYF
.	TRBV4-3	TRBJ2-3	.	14	TGCGCCAGCAGCCAAGATGACCGAAGGGATACGCAGTATTTT	CASSQDDRRDTQYF
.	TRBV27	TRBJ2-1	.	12	TGTGCCAGCAGTGTAATTGGGGATGAGCAGTTCTTC	CASSVIGDEQFF
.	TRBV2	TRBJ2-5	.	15	TGTGCCAGCAGTGAAGCCATAGGGTACCAAGAGACCCAGTACTTC	CASSEAIGYQETQYF
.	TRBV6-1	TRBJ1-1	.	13	TGTGCCAGCAGACAATACGCTGGGTCTGAAGCTTTCTTT	CASRQYAGSEAFF
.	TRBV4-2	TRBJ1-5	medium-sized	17	TGTGCCAGCAGCCAAGAAGGGGATAGTGGTAGCAATCAGCCCCAGCATTTT	CASSQEGDSGSNQPQHF
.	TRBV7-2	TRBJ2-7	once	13	TGTGCCAGCAGCTTAACTAGCCCCTACGAGCAGTACTTC	CASSLTSPYEQYF
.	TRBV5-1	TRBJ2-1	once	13	TGCGCCAGCAGCTTTGGTTCCTACAATGAGCAGTTCTTC	CASSFGSYNEQFF
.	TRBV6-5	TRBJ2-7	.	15	TGTGCCAGCAGTTACCTTGACAGATACTACTACGAGCAGTACTTC	CASSYLDRYYYEQYF
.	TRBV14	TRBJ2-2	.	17	TGTGCCAGCAGCCAAAGGGGAGGCGGGAAAAGGAGCGGGGAGCTGTTTTTT	CASSQRGGGKRSGELFF
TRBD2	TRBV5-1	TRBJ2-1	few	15	TGCGCCAGCAGCTTGGGGACTAGCCGGTACAATGAGCAGTTCTTC	CASSLGTSRYNEQFF
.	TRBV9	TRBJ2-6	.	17	TGTGCCAGCAGCGTATATCCGGTCCGTGCGGGGGCCAACGTCCTGACTTTC	CASSVYPVRAGANVLTF
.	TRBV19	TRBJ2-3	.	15	TGTGCCAGTAGTATAACGGAGATAAGCACAGATACGCAGTATTTT	CASSITEISTDTQYF